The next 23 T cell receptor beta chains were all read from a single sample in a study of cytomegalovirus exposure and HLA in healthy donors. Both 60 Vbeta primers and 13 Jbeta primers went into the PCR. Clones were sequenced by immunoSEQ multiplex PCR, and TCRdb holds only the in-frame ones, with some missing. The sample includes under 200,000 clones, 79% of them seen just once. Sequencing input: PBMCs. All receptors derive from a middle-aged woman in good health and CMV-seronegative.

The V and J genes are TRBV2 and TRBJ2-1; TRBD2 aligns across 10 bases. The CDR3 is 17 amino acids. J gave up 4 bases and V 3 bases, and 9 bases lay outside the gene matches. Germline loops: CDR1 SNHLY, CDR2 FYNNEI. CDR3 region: CASSDLASGSLYNEQFF. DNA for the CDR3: TGTGCCAGCAGTGACTTGGCTAGCGGGAGTTTATACAATGAGCAGTTCTTC.

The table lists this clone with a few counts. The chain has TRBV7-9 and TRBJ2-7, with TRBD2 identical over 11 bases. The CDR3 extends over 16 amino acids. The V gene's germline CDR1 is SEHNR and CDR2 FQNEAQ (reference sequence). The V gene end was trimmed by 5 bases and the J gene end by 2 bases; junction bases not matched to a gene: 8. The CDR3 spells CASSLLGTSGTYEQYF. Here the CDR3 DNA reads TGTGCCAGCAGCCTCCTCGGGACTAGCGGCACCTACGAGCAGTACTTC.

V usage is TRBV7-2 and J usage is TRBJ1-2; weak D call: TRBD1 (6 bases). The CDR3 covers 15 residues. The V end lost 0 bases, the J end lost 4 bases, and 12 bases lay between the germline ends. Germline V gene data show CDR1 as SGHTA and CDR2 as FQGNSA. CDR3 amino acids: CASSLAAGDGYGYTF. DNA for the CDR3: TGTGCCAGCAGCTTAGCGGCAGGGGATGGCTATGGCTACACCTTC.

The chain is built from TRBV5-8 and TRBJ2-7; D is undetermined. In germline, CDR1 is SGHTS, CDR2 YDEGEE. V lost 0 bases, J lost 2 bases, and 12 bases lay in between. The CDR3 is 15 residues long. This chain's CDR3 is CASSLGYRSTYEQYF. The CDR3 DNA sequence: TGTGCCAGCAGCTTGGGCTACAGAAGCACCTACGAGCAGTACTTC. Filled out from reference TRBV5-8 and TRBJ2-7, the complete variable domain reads EAGVTQSPTHLIKTRGQQATLRCSPISGHTSVYWYQQALGLGLQFLLWYDEGEERNRGNFPPRFSGRQFPNYSSELNVNALELEDSALYLCASSLGYRSTYEQYFGPGTRLTVT.

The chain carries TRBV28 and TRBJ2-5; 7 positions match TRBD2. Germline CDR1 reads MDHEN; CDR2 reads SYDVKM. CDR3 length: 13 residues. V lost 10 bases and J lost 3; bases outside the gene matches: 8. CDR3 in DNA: TGTGCCACCGGGGGGAGGACCAAAGAGACCCAGTACTTC. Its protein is CATGGRTKETQYF.

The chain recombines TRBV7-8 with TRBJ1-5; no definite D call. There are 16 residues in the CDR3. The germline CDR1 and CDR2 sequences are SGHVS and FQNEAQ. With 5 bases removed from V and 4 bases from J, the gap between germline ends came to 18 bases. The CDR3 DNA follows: TGTGCCAGCAGCCCCCATCCGGGAGGAGAAAATCAGCCCCAGCATTTT. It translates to CASSPHPGGENQPQHF.

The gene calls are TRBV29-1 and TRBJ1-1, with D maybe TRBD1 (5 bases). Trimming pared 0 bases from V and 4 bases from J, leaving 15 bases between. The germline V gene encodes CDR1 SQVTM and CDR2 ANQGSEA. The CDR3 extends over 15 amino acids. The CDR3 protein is CSVEDFGAPRTEAFF. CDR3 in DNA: TGCAGCGTTGAAGATTTTGGGGCCCCCCGCACTGAAGCTTTCTTT.

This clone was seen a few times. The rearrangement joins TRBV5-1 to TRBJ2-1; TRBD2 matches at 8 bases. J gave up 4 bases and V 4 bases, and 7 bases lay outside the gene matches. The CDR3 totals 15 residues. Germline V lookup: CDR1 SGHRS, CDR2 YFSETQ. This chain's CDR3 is CASSRLAGGYNEQFF. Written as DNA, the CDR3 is TGCGCCAGCAGCCGCCTGGCGGGAGGATACAATGAGCAGTTCTTC.

The DNA for the CDR3 is TGTGCCAGCAGTTGGGGCGGGGAGACTCGCTCCTACGAGCAGTACTTC. Encoded protein: CASSWGGETRSYEQYF. The V gene is TRBV27, the J gene TRBJ2-7; D is possibly TRBD2 (6 bases). Germline assignment: CDR1 MNHEY and CDR2 SMNVEV (reference sequence). V lost 4 bases and J lost 0, with 16 bases in between. The CDR3 has 16 amino acids.

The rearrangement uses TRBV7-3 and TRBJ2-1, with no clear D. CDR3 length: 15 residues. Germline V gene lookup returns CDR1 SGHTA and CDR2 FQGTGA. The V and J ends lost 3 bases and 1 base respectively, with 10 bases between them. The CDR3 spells CASSFTPTSYNEQFF. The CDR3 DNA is TGTGCCAGCAGCTTTACGCCCACTTCCTACAATGAGCAGTTCTTC.

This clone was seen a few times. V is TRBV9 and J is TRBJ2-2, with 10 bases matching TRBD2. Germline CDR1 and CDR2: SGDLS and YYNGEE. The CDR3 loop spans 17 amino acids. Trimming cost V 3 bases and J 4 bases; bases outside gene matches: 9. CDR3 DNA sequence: TGTGCCAGCAGCGCCTTAGCGGGAGGAGGGGGCACCGGGGAGCTGTTTTTT. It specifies CASSALAGGGGTGELFF.

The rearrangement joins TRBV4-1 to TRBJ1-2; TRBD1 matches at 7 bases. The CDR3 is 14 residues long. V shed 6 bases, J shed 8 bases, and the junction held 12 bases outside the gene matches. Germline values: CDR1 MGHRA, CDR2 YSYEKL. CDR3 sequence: CASSLMTGMEGYTF. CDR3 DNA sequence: TGCGCCAGCAGTCTTATGACAGGGATGGAAGGCTACACCTTC.

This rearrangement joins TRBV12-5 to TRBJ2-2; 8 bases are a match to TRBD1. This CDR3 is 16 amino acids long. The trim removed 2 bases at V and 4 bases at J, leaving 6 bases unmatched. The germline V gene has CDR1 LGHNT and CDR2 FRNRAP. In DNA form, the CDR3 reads TGTGCTAGTGGTTTGAGGCAGGGGGCGCTCACCGGGGAGCTGTTTTTT. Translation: CASGLRQGALTGELFF.

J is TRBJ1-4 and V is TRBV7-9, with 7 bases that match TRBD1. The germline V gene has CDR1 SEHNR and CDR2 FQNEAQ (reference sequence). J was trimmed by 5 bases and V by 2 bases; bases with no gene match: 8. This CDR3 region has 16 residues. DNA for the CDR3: TGTGCCAGCAGCTTAAGAGTCGGGACAGCAAATGAAAAACTGTTTTTT. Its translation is CASSLRVGTANEKLFF. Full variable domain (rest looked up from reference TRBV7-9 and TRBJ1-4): DTGVSQNPRHKITKRGQNVTFRCDPISEHNRLYWYRQTLGQGPEFLTYFQNEAQLEKSRLLSDRFSAERPKGSFSTLEIQRTEQGDSAMYLCASSLRVGTANEKLFFGSGTQLSVL.

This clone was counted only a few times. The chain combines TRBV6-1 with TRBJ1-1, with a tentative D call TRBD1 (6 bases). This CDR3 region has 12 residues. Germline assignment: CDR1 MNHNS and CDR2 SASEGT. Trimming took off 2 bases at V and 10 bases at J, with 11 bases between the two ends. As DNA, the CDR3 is TGTGCCAGCAGTGAATTACAGGGCGGAGCTTTCTTT. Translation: CASSELQGGAFF.

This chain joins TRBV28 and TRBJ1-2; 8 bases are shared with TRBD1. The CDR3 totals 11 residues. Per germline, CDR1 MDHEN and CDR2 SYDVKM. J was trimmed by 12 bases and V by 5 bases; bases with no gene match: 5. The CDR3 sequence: CASSAPDRDTF. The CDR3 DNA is TGTGCCAGCAGTGCACCGGACAGGGACACCTTC.

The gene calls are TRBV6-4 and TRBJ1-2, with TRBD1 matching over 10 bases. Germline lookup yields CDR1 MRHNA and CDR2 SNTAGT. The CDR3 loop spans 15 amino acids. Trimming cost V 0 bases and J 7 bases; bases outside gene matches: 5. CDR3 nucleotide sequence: TGTGCCAGCAGTGACTCGGGGGACAGGGGTTTTGGCTACACCTTC. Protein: CASSDSGDRGFGYTF.

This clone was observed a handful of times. The CDR3 protein is CASSSSAGTGGVANEKLFF. CDR3 DNA sequence: TGCGCCAGCAGCTCGTCCGCCGGGACAGGGGGGGTTGCTAATGAAAAACTGTTTTTT. This chain uses TRBV4-3 with TRBJ1-4; 11 bases agree with TRBD1. The CDR3 has 19 amino acids. Per germline, CDR1 LGHNA and CDR2 YSLEER. V was clipped by 5 bases and J by 3 bases; unmatched bases: 14.

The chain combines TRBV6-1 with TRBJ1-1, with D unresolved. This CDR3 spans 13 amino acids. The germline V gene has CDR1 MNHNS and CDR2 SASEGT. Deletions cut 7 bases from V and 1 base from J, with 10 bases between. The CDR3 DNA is TGTGCCAGCACATACGGGTGGAACACTGAAGCTTTCTTT. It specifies CASTYGWNTEAFF.

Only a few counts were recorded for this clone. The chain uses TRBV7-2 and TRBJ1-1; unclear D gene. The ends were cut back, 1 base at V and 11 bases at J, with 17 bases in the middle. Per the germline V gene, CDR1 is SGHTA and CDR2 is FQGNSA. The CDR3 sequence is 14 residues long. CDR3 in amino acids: CASSLGTSRSGAFF. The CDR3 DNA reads TGTGCCAGCAGCTTAGGGACTTCCCGGTCGGGTGCTTTCTTT.

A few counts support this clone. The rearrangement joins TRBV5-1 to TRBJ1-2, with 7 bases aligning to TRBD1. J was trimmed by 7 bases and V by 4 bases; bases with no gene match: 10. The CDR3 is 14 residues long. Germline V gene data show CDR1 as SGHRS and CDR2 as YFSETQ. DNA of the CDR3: TGCGCCAGCAGCGTGGACAGGACGGGAGGTGGCTACACCTTC. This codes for CASSVDRTGGGYTF. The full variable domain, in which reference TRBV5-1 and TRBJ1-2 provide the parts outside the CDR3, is KAGVTQTPRYLIKTRGQQVTLSCSPISGHRSVSWYQQTPGQGLQFLFEYFSETQRNKGNFPGRFSGRQFSNSRSEMNVSTLELGDSALYLCASSVDRTGGGYTFGSGTRLTVV.

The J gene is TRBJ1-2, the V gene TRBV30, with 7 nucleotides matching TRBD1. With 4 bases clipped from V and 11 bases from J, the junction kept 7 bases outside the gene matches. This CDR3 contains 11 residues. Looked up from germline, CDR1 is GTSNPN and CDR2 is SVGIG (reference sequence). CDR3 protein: CAWTGGGGYTF. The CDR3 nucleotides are TGTGCCTGGACAGGGGGAGGTGGGTACACCTTC.

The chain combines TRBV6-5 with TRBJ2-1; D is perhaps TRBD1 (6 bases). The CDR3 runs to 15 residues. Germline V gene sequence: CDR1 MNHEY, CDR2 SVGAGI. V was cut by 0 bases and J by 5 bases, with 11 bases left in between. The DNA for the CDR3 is TGTGCCAGCAGTTACTCGCGTACAGGGAACAATGAGCAGTTCTTC. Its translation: CASSYSRTGNNEQFF.